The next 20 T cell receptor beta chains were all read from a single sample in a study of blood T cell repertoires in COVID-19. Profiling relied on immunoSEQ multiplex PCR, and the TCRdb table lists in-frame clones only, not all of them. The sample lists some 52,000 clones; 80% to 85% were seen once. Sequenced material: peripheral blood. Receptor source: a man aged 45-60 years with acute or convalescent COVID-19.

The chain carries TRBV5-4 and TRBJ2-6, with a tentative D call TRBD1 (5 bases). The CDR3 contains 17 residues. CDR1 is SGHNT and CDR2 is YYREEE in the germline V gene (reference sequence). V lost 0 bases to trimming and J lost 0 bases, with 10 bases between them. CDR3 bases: TGTGCCAGCAGCTTGGGGGGAAGGGGCTCTGGGGCCAACGTCCTGACTTTC. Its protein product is CASSLGGRGSGANVLTF.

This CDR3 is CASSFTGTGLYNEQFF. CDR3 coding DNA: TGTGCCAGCAGTTTTACCGGGACAGGATTATACAATGAGCAGTTCTTC. The V call is TRBV7-6, the J call TRBJ2-1, with 8 positions matching TRBD1. Trimming cost V 6 bases and J 4 bases; bases outside gene matches: 11. Germline CDR1 and CDR2: SGHVS and FNYEAQ. The CDR3 is 16 residues long. Full variable domain (outside the CDR3, taken from reference TRBV7-6 and TRBJ2-1): GAGVSQSPRYKVTKRGQDVALRCDPISGHVSLYWYRQALGQGPEFLTYFNYEAQQDKSGLPNDRFSAERPEGSISTLTIQRTEQRDSAMYRCASSFTGTGLYNEQFFGPGTRLTVL.

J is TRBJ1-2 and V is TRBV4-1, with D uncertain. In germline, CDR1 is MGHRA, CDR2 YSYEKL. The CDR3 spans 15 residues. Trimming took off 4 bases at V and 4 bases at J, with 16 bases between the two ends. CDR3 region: CASSPGREVFYGYTF. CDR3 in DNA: TGCGCCAGCAGCCCCGGAAGAGAGGTCTTCTATGGCTACACCTTC.

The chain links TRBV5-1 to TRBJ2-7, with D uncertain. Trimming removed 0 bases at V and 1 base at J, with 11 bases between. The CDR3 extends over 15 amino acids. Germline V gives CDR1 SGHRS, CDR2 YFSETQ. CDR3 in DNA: TGCGCCAGCAGCTTGGGATTCGACAAGTCCTACGAGCAGTACTTC. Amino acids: CASSLGFDKSYEQYF.

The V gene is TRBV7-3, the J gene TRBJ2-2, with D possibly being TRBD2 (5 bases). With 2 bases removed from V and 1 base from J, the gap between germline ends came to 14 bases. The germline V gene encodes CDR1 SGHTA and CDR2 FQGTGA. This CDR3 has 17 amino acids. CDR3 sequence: CASSLVPDSLNTGELFF. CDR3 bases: TGTGCCAGCAGCTTAGTCCCGGACTCCCTGAACACCGGGGAGCTGTTTTTT.

The CDR3 DNA reads as TGTGCCAGCTCACCACCGGCGGGTCTGAGAGGCTACACCTTC. Its protein is CASSPPAGLRGYTF. J is TRBJ1-2 and V is TRBV18, with D unclear. The CDR3 covers 14 residues. Per the germline V gene, CDR1 is KGHSH and CDR2 is LQKENI. V lost 0 bases and J lost 8, with 13 bases in between.

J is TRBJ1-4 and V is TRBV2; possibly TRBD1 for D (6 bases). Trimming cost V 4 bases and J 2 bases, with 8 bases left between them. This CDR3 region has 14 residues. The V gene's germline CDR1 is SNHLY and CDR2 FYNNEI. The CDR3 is CASSGGLTNEKLFF. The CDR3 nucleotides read TGTGCCAGCAGTGGGGGGCTGACTAATGAAAAACTGTTTTTT. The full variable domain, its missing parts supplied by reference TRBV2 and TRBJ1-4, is EPEVTQTPSHQVTQMGQEVILRCVPISNHLYFYWYRQILGQKVEFLVSFYNNEISEKSEIFDDQFSVERPDGSNFTLKIRSTKLEDSAMYFCASSGGLTNEKLFFGSGTQLSVL.

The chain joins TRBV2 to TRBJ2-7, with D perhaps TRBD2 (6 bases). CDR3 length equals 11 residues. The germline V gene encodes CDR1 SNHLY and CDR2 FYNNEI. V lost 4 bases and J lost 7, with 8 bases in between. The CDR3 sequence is CASSAGGEQYF. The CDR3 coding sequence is TGTGCCAGCAGTGCCGGGGGAGAGCAGTACTTC.

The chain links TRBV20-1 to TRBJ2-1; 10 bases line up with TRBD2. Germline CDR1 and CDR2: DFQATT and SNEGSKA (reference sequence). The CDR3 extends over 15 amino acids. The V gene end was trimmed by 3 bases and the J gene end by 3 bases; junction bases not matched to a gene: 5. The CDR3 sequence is CSASGLAGVYNEQFF. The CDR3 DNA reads TGCAGTGCTAGTGGCCTAGCGGGGGTCTACAATGAGCAGTTCTTC.

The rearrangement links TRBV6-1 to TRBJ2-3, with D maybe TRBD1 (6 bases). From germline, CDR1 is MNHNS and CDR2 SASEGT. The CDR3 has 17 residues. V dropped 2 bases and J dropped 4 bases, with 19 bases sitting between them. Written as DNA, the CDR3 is TGTGCCAGCAGTGAAATCTGGAGTAGAGAGGGGGCAGATACGCAGTATTTT. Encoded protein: CASSEIWSREGADTQYF.

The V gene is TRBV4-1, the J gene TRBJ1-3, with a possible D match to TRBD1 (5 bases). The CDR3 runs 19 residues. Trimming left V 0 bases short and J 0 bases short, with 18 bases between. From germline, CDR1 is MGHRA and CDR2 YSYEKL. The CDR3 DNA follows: TGCGCCAGCAGCCAAGATGCCCAGCTAGGGGAAGACTCTGGAAACACCATATATTTT. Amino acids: CASSQDAQLGEDSGNTIYF.

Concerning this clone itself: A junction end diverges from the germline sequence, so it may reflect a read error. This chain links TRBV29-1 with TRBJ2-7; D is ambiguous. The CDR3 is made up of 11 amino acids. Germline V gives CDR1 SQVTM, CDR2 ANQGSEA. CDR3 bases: TGCAGCGTTGAAGGGAACTACGGGCAGTACTTC. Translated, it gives CSVEGNYGQYF.

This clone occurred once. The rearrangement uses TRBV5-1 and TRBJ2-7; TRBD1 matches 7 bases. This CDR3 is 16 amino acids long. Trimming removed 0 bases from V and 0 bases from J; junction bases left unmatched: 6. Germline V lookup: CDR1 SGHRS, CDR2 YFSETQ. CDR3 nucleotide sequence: TGCGCCAGCAGCTTGGCCGCGGACAGGAGCTCCTACGAGCAGTACTTC. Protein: CASSLAADRSSYEQYF.

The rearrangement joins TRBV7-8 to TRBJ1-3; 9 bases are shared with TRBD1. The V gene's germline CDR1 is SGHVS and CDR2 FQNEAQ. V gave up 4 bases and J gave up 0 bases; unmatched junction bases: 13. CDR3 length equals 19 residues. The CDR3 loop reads CASSSKPQGAVPSGNTIYF. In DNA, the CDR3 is TGTGCCAGCAGCTCCAAACCACAGGGGGCCGTCCCCTCTGGAAACACCATATATTTT.

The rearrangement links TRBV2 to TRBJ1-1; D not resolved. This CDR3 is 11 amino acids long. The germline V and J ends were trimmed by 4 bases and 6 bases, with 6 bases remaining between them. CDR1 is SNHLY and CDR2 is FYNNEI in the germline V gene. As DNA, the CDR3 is TGTGCCAGCAGTGTATATGCTGAAGCTTTCTTT. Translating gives CASSVYAEAFF. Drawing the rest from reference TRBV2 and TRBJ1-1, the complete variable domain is EPEVTQTPSHQVTQMGQEVILRCVPISNHLYFYWYRQILGQKVEFLVSFYNNEISEKSEIFDDQFSVERPDGSNFTLKIRSTKLEDSAMYFCASSVYAEAFFGQGTRLTVV.

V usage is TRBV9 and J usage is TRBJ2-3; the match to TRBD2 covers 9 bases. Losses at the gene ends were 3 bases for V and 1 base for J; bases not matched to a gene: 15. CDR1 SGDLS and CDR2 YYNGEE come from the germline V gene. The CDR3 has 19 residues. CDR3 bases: TGTGCCAGCAGCGCAAGCCGCCTTAGCGGGGGCACTGGCACAGATACGCAGTATTTT. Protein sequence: CASSASRLSGGTGTDTQYF.

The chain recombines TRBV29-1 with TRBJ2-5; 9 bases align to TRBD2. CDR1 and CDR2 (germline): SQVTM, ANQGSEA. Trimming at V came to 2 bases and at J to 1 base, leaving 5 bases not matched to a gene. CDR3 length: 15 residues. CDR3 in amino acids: CSVEFRGGAQETQYF. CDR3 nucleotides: TGCAGCGTTGAATTCCGCGGGGGGGCCCAAGAGACCCAGTACTTC.

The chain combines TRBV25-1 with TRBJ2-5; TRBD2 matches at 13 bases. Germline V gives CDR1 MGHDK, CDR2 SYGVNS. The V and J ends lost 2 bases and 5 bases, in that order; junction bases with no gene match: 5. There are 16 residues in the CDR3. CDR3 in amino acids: CASSEETSGRDETQYF. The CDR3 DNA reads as TGTGCCAGCAGTGAAGAAACTAGCGGGAGGGATGAGACCCAGTACTTC.

The CDR3 region has the DNA TGTGCCAGCAGCGTCTTCGAAATTTCCGGGACAGGGAATTCCAACGAGCAGTACTTC. This codes for CASSVFEISGTGNSNEQYF. This chain links TRBV9 with TRBJ2-7, with 9 bases that match TRBD1. V trimming: 2 bases; J trimming: 5 bases; junction bases outside the gene matches: 20. The CDR3 is made up of 19 amino acids. Germline CDR1 reads SGDLS; CDR2 reads YYNGEE.

DNA of the CDR3: TGCGCCAGCAGTCTTCGACTAGCGGGGGCCCATCAGTACGATACGCAGTATTTT. Protein product: CASSLRLAGAHQYDTQYF. The gene calls are TRBV4-1 and TRBJ2-3; 12 nucleotides align to TRBD2. Germline V gene data show CDR1 as MGHRA and CDR2 as YSYEKL. V lost 6 bases and J lost 6; bases outside the gene matches: 16. CDR3 length: 18 residues.